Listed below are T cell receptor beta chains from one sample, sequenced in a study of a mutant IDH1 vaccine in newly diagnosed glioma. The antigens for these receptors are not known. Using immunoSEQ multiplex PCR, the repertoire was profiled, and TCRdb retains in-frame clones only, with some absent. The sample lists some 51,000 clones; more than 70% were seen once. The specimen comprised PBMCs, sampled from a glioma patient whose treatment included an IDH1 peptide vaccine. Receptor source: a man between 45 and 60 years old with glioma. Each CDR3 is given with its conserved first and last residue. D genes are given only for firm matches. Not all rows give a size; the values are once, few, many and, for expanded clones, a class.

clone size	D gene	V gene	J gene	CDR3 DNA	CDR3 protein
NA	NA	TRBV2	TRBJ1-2	TGTGCCAGCAGGGGGGACGGGAGTTATGGCTACACCTTC	CASRGDGSYGYTF
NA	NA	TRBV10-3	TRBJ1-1	TGTGCCACCTGGAGGGATGGAACTGAAGCTTTCTTT	CATWRDGTEAFF
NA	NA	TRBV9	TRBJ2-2	TGTGCCAGCAGCGAGTCCCCGGAGGGTAAAACCGGGGAGCTGTTTTTT	CASSESPEGKTGELFF
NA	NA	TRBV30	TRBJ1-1	TGTGCCTGGAGGCTACGGGGGGGCGAGGGTGAAGCTTTCTTT	CAWRLRGGEGEAFF
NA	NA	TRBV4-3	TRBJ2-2	TGCGCCAGCAGCCAGAGGCGGGGTAAGGGCACCGGGGAGCTGTTTTTT	CASSQRRGKGTGELFF
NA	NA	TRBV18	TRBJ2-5	TGTGCCAGCTCACCTCTTGGACTCCAAGCAGAGACCCAGTACTTC	CASSPLGLQAETQYF
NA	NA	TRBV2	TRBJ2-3	TGTGCCAAAGCCCGAGGGGCAGATACGCAGTATTTT	CAKARGADTQYF
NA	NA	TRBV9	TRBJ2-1	TGTGCCAGCAGCAATCTGGGGGCGTTGAACAATGAGCAGTTCTTC	CASSNLGALNNEQFF
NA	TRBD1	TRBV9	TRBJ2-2	TGTGCCAGCAGCGTGGGGACAGGGGACTTGAGCGGGGAGCTGTTTTTT	CASSVGTGDLSGELFF
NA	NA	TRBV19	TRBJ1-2	TGTGCCAGTACACAAGGAGCCTATGGCTACACCTTC	CASTQGAYGYTF
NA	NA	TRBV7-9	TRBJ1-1	TGTGCCAGCAGCCGCCGGTCAGGCGAAGGGATGAACACTGAAGCTTTCTTT	CASSRRSGEGMNTEAFF
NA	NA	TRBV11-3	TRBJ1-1	TGTGCCAGCAGCTTAGATAGGGACACTGAAGCTTTCTTT	CASSLDRDTEAFF
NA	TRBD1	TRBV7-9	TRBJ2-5	TGTGCCAGCAGCTCAGGGGACAGGTCCCAGGGGGAGACCCAGTACTTC	CASSSGDRSQGETQYF
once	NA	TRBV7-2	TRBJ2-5	TGTGCCAGCAGCTTAGCGACCACAGGGAAGATGGAGACCCAGTACTTC	CASSLATTGKMETQYF
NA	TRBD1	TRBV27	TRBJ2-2	TGTGCCAGCAGTTTATTTACAGGGGGCAGAGAAGCCACCGGGGAGCTGTTTTTT	CASSLFTGGREATGELFF
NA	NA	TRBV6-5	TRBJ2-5	TGTGCCAGCAGCCAGGGATGGGAGACCCAGTACTTC	CASSQGWETQYF
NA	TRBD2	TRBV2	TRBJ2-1	TGTGCCAGCAGTGAAACTAGCGGGAACTACAATGAGCAGTTCTTC	CASSETSGNYNEQFF
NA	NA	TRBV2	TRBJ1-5	TGTGCCAGCAGTGAGGACGTGAATAGCAATCAGCCCCAGCATTTT	CASSEDVNSNQPQHF
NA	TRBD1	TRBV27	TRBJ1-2	TGTGCCAGCAGTTCCCCCGGGACAGCCAAGCCGGGCTACACCTTC	CASSSPGTAKPGYTF
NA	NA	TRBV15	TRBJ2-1	TGTGCCACCAGCAGAGGGAGGAGGGGGCACAATGAGCAGTTCTTC	CATSRGRRGHNEQFF
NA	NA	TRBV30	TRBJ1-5	TGTGCCTGGAGTGTACCCGGACAAAATCAGCCCCAGCATTTT	CAWSVPGQNQPQHF
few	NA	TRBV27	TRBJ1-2	TGTGCCAGCAGTGGAAATTCGGGATATGGCTACACCTTC	CASSGNSGYGYTF
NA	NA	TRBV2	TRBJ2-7	TGTGCCAGCAGAGAACCCGGGACGGTTGCGGACGAGCAGTACTTC	CASREPGTVADEQYF
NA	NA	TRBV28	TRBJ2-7	TGTGCCAGCAGTTTTGGATTCTCCTACGAGCAGTACTTC	CASSFGFSYEQYF
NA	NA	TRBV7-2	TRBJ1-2	TGTGCCAGCAGCTTGGCCGGACAGCTCAGTGGCTACACCTTC	CASSLAGQLSGYTF
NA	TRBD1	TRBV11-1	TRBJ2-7	TGTGCCAGCATTGCCGGAACAGGGGGCTACGAGCAGTACTTC	CASIAGTGGYEQYF
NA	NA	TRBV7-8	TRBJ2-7	TGTGCCAGCAGCTTAGTTTCACTCTCCTACGAGCAGTACTTC	CASSLVSLSYEQYF
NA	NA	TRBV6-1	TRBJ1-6	TGTGCCTCCCAGGGAGGCGGTTCACCCCTCCACTTT	CASQGGGSPLHF
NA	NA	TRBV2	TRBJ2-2	TGTGCCGGCTATGGACGGGGGCCGGGCACCGGGGAGCTGTTTTTT	CAGYGRGPGTGELFF
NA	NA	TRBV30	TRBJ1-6	TGTGCCTGGAGTAGTTATACAGGATACAATTCACCCCTCCACTTT	CAWSSYTGYNSPLHF
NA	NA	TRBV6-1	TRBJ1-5	TGTGCCAGCCTATACAGGGAATATAGCAATCAGCCCCAGCATTTT	CASLYREYSNQPQHF
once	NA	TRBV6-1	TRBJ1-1	TGTGCCAGCAGTATGGTGGACACTGAAGCTTTCTTT	CASSMVDTEAFF
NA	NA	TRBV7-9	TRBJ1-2	TGTGCCAGCAGCAAAGCCGACAGGACTTCTAACTATGGCTACACCTTC	CASSKADRTSNYGYTF
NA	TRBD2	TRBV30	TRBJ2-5	TGTGCCTGGAGGGAGCGGGGGGTTCAAGAGACCCAGTACTTC	CAWRERGVQETQYF
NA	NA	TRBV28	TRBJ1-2	TGTGCCAGCAGAAGGGCTAACTATGGCTACACCTTC	CASRRANYGYTF
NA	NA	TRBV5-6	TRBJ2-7	TGTGCCAGCAGCTGGTCTAGGGGCACCTACGAGCAGTACTTC	CASSWSRGTYEQYF
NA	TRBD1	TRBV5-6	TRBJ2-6	TGTGCCAGCAGCTTCGCAGGGGGCCCCTCTGGGGCCAACGTCCTGACTTTC	CASSFAGGPSGANVLTF
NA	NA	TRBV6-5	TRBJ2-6	TGTGCCAGCAGTTCGAGACGCCGCGGGGTGGCCAACGTCCTGACTTTC	CASSSRRRGVANVLTF
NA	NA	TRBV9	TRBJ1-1	TGTGCCAGCAGCGTAGCTGGGGGGAACACTGAAGCTTTCTTT	CASSVAGGNTEAFF
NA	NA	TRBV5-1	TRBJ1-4	TGCGCCAGCAGCTTGGGACAGAGTGCAACTAATGAAAAACTGTTTTTT	CASSLGQSATNEKLFF
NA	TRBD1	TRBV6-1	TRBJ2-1	TGTGCCAGCAGTCGAAGTTGGGACAGTTACAATGAGCAGTTCTTC	CASSRSWDSYNEQFF
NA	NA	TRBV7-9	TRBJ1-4	TGTGCCAGCAGCCCGGGGGTGGGTAATGAAAAACTGTTTTTT	CASSPGVGNEKLFF
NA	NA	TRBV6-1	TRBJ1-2	TGTGCCAGCTCGCGGGGCGATGGCTACACCTTC	CASSRGDGYTF
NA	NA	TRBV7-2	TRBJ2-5	TGTGCCAGCAGCTTAACTCAAGAGACCCAGTACTTC	CASSLTQETQYF
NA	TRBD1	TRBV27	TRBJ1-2	TGTGCCAGCAGTCCTACAGGGGAACCGCATGGCTACACCTTC	CASSPTGEPHGYTF
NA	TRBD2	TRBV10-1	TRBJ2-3	TGCGCCAGCAGTGAGACTAGCGGGACCACAGATACGCAGTATTTT	CASSETSGTTDTQYF
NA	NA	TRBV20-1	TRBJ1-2	TGCAGTGCTAGGGGGCCCCAAGTCTACACCTTC	CSARGPQVYTF
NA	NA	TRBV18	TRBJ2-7	TGTGCCAGCTCACCGAGGGACATCTACGAGCAGTACTTC	CASSPRDIYEQYF
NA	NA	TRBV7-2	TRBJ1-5	TGTGCCAGCAGCTCTGATAATCAGCCCCAGCATTTT	CASSSDNQPQHF
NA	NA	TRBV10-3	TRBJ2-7	TGTGCCATCAGTGACGGAACCTACGAGCAGTACTTC	CAISDGTYEQYF
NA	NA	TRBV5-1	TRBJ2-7	TGCGCCAGCAGCTTGGTGCAAGATGGGACCTACGAGCAGTACTTC	CASSLVQDGTYEQYF
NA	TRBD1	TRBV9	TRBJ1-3	TGTGCCAGCAGCCCGACAGGGGGAGCTTTTGGAAACACCATATATTTT	CASSPTGGAFGNTIYF